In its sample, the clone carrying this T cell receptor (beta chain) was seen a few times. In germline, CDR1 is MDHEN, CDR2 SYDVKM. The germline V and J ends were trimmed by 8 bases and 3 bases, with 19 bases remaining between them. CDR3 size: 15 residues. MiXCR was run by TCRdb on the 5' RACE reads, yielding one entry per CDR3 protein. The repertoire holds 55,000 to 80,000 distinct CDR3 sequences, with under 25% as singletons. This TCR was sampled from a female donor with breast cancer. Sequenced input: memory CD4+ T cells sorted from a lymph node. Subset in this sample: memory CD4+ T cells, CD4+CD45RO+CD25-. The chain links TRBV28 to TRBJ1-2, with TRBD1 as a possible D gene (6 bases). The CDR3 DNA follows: TGTGCCAGCGGGGGGCGGACGGTGCCGCACTATGGCTACACCTTC. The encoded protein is CASGGRTVPHYGYTF.